This TCR beta chain was sequenced in a study of blood T cell repertoires in COVID-19 (dated by TCRdb to about 2020). Turning to the overall study: Samples from collaborators originated in the United States, Italy and Spain and spanned both the acute and convalescent phases of COVID-19. The repertoires were made available in a free public database intended to serve as a resource for research on the immune response to SARS-CoV-2. Where HLA class I and class II types were available, the types were taken from metadata supplied by the sample provider, not from assay-based typing. The sample metadata nearly always contained a de-identified subject ID, COVID-19 status, age in years and sex. Samples were obtained from the ongoing ImmuneRACE study (first 160 participants) and from over 1,000 subjects provided by 6 global collaborators. The dataset comprised deeply sampled blood TCRbeta repertoires from subjects exposed to, actively infected with, or recovered from COVID-19. The material from the prospective study consisted of cDNA or gDNA derived from T cells, B-cell-depleted T cells, or PBMCs.

A second Seattle source provided samples from volunteer blood donors who had recovered from COVID-19. The collaborating institutions used their own protocols to collect whole blood in K2EDTA tubes. For TCRbeta analysis, collaborators shipped samples as frozen whole blood, isolated PBMCs, or DNA extracted from either of those sample types. Results and caveats for the whole study, not just this receptor: The amount of clinical and demographic metadata varied by source and participant and was provided uncurated.

Trimmed from V: 5 bases; trimmed from J: 6 bases; junction bases lacking a gene match: 17. Its CDR3 holds 17 amino acids, cysteine through phenylalanine. This entry keeps only the CDR3 DNA: 51 bases, framed from base 1. The CDR1 and CDR2 encoded by the germline V gene are SGHVS and FNYEAQ. The immunoSEQ Assay, a bias-controlled multiplex PCR, was used to amplify TCRbeta CDR3 regions from genomic DNA. As for the original processing: The number of nucleated cells in each sample was estimated from the amplification of reference gene primers within the assay. Sequence reads were collapsed and filtered to measure the absolute abundance of every unique TCRbeta CDR3 rearrangement. Productive Simpson clonality was computed per sample as the square root of Simpson's diversity index over productive rearrangements. Not all clones reach the TCRdb copy of this immuneACCESS table, which keeps in-frame sequences only. Checked studies attribute under half of the gap to unresolved V genes and leave the rest unexplained. V and J calls and clone size are given by that table; D and trimming were obtained from the DNA. In all, the sample holds hundreds of thousands of clones, and 87% of those were seen once. About 2% of the sample rests with the top ten.

On this clone: Its antigen is still unknown. Qualities for individual bases were not recorded, and no much larger clone is one base off.

The sequencing input was peripheral blood. Recombination connected TRBV7-6 to TRBJ1-2; a stretch of 8 junction bases matches TRBD1. The receptor's source is a woman aged 50 to 65 who had recovered from COVID-19. CDR3 protein: CASSPPRRGRFFDGYTF. Here is the DNA: TGTGCCAGCAGCCCGCCGCGCAGGGGGCGCTTTTTTGATGGCTACACCTTC.